This T cell receptor beta chain appears in the sequencing data of a study of blood T cell repertoires in COVID-19 (dated by TCRdb to 2019 to 2021). Looking at the study overall: Samples from collaborators originated in the United States, Italy and Spain and spanned both the acute and convalescent phases of COVID-19. The material from the prospective study consisted of cDNA or gDNA derived from T cells, B-cell-depleted T cells, or PBMCs. The dataset comprised deeply sampled blood TCRbeta repertoires from subjects exposed to, actively infected with, or recovered from COVID-19. The repertoires were made available in a free public database intended to serve as a resource for research on the immune response to SARS-CoV-2. Samples came from the ongoing ImmuneRACE study (first 160 participants) plus 1,254 subjects from 6 global collaborators. A de-identified subject ID, COVID-19 status, age in years and sex were almost always included in the sample metadata. HLA class I and class II types, where available, came from metadata supplied by the sample provider rather than from assay-based typing.

TCRbeta CDR3 regions were amplified from genomic DNA using the immunoSEQ Assay, a bias-controlled multiplex PCR. In the paper's pipeline: The number of nucleated cells in each sample was estimated from the amplification of reference gene primers within the assay. To quantify the absolute abundance of each unique TCRbeta CDR3 rearrangement, sequence reads were collapsed and filtered. Productive Simpson clonality was computed per sample as the square root of Simpson's diversity index over productive rearrangements. In its TCRdb copy, this immuneACCESS table keeps in-frame sequences only and misses some clones. Where compared with another copy, unresolved V genes explain less than half of these, and the others have no known cause. V and J calls and clone size are as listed in that table; D and trimming were resolved from the DNA. The sample yields a few hundred thousand clones; approximately 75% were counted once. The ten largest clones represent about 9% of the sample.

Participants in the prospective study were aged 18 to 89 years, lived in about two dozen United States geographic areas, and enrolled through a virtual design. Cohort assignment in the prospective study relied on participant-reported clinical history from a screening survey and a study questionnaire. For ImmuneRACE Cohort 3, a participant was defined as recovered based on two consecutive negative NP/OP PCR tests, clearance by a healthcare professional, or resolution of symptoms. Mobile phlebotomists in the prospective study collected whole blood, serum and a nasopharyngeal or oropharyngeal swab from every participant. Over an approximately 2-month period, participants in the prospective study had the option of providing additional blood draws and questionnaires. Before DNA extraction, prospective study blood samples were shipped either frozen or at room temperature. The germline V end is reduced by 4 bases and the J end by 17 bases; junction bases left unmatched: 7. From the cysteine through the phenylalanine, the CDR3 covers 12 amino acids. CDR3 DNA only is kept here, 36 bases in frame from base 1. CDR1 LNHDA and CDR2 SQIVND were looked up in the germline V gene (reference sequence).

This clone showed up just a few times. It has no known antigen specificity. Per-nucleotide qualities are absent, and no much larger clonotype sits a single base away. The paper's findings and limits, for the study overall: How much clinical and demographic metadata was included differed by source and by participant, and the metadata was provided uncurated.

Specimen: PBMCs or T cells enriched from blood (not recorded which). This chain is built from TRBV19 and TRBJ2-6, and TRBD1 aligns with 8 junction nucleotides. The clonotype originates from a man between 40 and 49 years old who had recovered from COVID-19. The encoded CDR3 is CASSTGGLGLTF. The DNA reads as follows: TGTGCCAGTAGTACAGGGGGCCTCGGCTTGACTTTC.